These T cell receptor beta chains were read from a single sample in a study of OX40 agonist ivuxolimab in advanced cancers. Produced via immunoSEQ multiplex PCR; TCRdb's table is partial and in-frame only. The table includes over 55,000 clones, 91% detected once. The sequencing used CD4+ or CD8+ T cells sorted from blood, collected in a trial of the OX40 agonist ivuxolimab. The receptors originated from an adult with an advanced solid tumor such as melanoma, head and neck, liver or kidney cancer. Each CDR3 is given with its conserved first and last residue. The D gene is left open where the match is weak. Where a row states a size, it is once, few, many or the class of an expanded clone; other rows omit it.

V gene: TRBV4-2
clone size: once
D gene: .
J gene: TRBJ1-2
CDR3 protein: CASSQPGRLNYGYTF
CDR3 DNA: TGTGCCAGCAGCCAACCGGGACGGCTTAACTATGGCTACACCTTC

V gene: TRBV4-1
clone size: .
D gene: TRBD1
J gene: TRBJ2-6
CDR3 protein: CASSPTQGTAGANVLTF
CDR3 DNA: TGCGCCAGCAGCCCAACCCAAGGGACAGCTGGGGCCAACGTCCTGACTTTC

V gene: TRBV18
clone size: .
D gene: .
J gene: TRBJ1-1
CDR3 protein: CASSMGENTEAFF
CDR3 DNA: TGTGCCAGCTCAATGGGGGAAAACACTGAAGCTTTCTTT

V gene: TRBV30
clone size: .
D gene: .
J gene: TRBJ2-5
CDR3 protein: CAWSVQPQETQYF
CDR3 DNA: TGTGCCTGGAGTGTACAGCCACAAGAGACCCAGTACTTC

V gene: TRBV20-1
clone size: few
D gene: .
J gene: TRBJ2-7
CDR3 protein: CSAGSYEQYF
CDR3 DNA: TGCAGTGCCGGTAGCTACGAGCAGTACTTC

V gene: TRBV12-5
clone size: once
D gene: .
J gene: TRBJ1-5
CDR3 protein: CASGLFLGQINQPQHF
CDR3 DNA: TGTGCTAGTGGTTTGTTTTTAGGCCAGATCAATCAGCCCCAGCATTTT

V gene: TRBV28
clone size: once
D gene: .
J gene: TRBJ1-1
CDR3 protein: CASSLWGGHTTTEAFF
CDR3 DNA: TGTGCCAGCAGTTTATGGGGGGGACATACAACCACTGAAGCTTTCTTT

V gene: TRBV6-5
clone size: once
D gene: .
J gene: TRBJ1-2
CDR3 protein: CASSPDSLLYGYTF
CDR3 DNA: TGTGCCAGCAGTCCTGACAGCCTCCTCTATGGCTACACCTTC

V gene: TRBV10-3
clone size: .
D gene: .
J gene: TRBJ1-2
CDR3 protein: CAISDHRAAPDYGYTF
CDR3 DNA: TGTGCCATCAGTGACCACAGGGCGGCCCCTGACTATGGCTACACCTTC

V gene: TRBV7-2
clone size: once
D gene: .
J gene: TRBJ1-1
CDR3 protein: CASSLQGPNTEAFF
CDR3 DNA: TGTGCCAGCAGCTTACAGGGGCCGAACACTGAAGCTTTCTTT